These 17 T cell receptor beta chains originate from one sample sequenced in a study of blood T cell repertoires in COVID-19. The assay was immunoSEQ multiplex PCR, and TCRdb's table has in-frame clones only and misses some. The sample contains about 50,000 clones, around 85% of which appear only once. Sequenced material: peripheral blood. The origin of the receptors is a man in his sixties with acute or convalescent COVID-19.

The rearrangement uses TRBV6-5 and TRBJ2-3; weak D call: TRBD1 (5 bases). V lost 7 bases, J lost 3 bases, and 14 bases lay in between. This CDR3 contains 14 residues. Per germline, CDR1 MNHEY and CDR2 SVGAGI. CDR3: CASTKPQGTDTQYF. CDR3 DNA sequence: TGTGCCAGCACCAAACCTCAGGGTACAGATACGCAGTATTTT.

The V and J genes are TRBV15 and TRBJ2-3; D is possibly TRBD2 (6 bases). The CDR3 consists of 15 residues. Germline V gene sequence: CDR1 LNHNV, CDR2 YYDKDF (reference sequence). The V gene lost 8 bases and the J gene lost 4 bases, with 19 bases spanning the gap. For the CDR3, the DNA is TGTGCCACCGTTCAGGAGGGCCTTTGGGCAGATACGCAGTATTTT. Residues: CATVQEGLWADTQYF.

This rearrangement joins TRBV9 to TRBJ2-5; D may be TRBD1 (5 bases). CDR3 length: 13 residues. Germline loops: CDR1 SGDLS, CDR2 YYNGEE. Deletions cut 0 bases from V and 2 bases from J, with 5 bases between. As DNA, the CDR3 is TGTGCCAGCAGCGTAGGACAGCAAGAGACCCAGTACTTC. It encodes CASSVGQQETQYF.

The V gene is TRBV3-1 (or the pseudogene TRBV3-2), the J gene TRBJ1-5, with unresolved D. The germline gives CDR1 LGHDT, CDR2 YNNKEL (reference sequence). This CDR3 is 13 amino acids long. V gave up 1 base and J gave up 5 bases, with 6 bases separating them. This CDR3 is CASSQGRYQPQHF. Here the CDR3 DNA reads TGTGCCAGCAGCCAAGGCAGATATCAGCCCCAGCATTTT.

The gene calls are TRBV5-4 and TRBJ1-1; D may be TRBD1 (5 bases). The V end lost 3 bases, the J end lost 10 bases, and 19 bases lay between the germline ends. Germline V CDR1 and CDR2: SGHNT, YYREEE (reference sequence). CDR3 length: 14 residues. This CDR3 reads CASSSRLDSYRAFF. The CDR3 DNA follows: TGTGCCAGCAGCTCCCGACTTGACAGTTATCGAGCTTTCTTT.

The CDR3 DNA reads as TGTGCCACCAGTGATTTGCTAGCGGACGGGCGGATCACCGGGGAGCTGTTTTTT. Its protein product is CATSDLLADGRITGELFF. This chain uses TRBV24-1 with TRBJ2-2, with 7 bases aligning to TRBD2. Trimming took 0 bases from V and 4 from J; bases not matched to a gene: 10. The length of the CDR3 is 18 residues. The V gene's germline CDR1 is KGHDR and CDR2 SFDVKD.

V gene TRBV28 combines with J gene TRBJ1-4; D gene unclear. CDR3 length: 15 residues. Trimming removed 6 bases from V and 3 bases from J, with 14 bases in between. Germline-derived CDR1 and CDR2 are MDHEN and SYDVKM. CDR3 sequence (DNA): TGTGCCAGCAGGGAGTTCCCGTCTTCTAATGAAAAACTGTTTTTT. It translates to CASREFPSSNEKLFF.

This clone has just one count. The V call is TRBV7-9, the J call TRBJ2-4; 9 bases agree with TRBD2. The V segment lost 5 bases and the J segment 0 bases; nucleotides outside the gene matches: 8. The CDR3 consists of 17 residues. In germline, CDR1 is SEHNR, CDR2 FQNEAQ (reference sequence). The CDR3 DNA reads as TGTGCCAGCAGCGGAGCTGCTAGCGGGATAGCCAAAAACATTCAGTACTTC. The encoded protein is CASSGAASGIAKNIQYF.

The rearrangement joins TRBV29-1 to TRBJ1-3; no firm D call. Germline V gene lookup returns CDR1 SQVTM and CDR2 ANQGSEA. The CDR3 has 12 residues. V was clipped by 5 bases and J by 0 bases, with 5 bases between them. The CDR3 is CSVYVSGNTIYF. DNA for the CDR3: TGCAGCGTTTATGTCTCTGGAAACACCATATATTTT.

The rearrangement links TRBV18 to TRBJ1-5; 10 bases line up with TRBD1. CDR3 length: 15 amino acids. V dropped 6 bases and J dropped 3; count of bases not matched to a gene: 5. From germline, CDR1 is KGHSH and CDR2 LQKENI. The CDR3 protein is CASSWTGGDNQPQHF. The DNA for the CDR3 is TGTGCCAGCTCGTGGACAGGGGGAGACAATCAGCCCCAGCATTTT.

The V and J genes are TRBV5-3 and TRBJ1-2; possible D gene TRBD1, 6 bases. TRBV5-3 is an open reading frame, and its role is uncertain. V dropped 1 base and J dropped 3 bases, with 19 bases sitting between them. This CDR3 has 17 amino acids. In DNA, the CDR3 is TGTGCCAGAAGCTTGAAATTGATGGGGGCGGCCCACTATGGCTACACCTTC. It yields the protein CARSLKLMGAAHYGYTF.

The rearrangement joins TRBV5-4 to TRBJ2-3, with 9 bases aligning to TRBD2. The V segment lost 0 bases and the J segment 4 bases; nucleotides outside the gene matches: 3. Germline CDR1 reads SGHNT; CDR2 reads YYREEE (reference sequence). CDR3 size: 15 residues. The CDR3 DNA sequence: TGTGCCAGCAGCTTGGGTAGCGGGAGTGCAGATACGCAGTATTTT. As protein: CASSLGSGSADTQYF.

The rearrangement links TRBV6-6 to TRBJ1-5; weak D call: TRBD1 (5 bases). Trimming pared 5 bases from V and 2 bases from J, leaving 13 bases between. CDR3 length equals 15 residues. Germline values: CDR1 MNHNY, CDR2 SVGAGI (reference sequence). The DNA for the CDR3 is TGTGCCAGCAGTCCCCAGTTCAGGGGCAATCAGCCCCAGCATTTT. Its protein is CASSPQFRGNQPQHF.

The CDR3 bases are TGTGCCAGCAGCCGCTTCATAGCGGGAAGCTCCTACAATGAGCAGTTCTTC. Translated: CASSRFIAGSSYNEQFF. The rearrangement uses TRBV6-2 or TRBV6-3 and TRBJ2-1; 8 positions agree with TRBD2. Germline V gene lookup returns CDR1 MNHEY and CDR2 SVGEGT. The CDR3 contains 17 residues. J was trimmed by 0 bases and V by 6 bases; bases with no gene match: 10.

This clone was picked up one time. The DNA of the CDR3 is TGTGCCAGCAGCCCCGGGACTAGCGGAGGTGGGGAGACCCAGTACTTC. Protein sequence: CASSPGTSGGGETQYF. The rearrangement joins TRBV7-9 to TRBJ2-5, with 11 bases identical to TRBD2. CDR1 is SEHNR and CDR2 is FQNEAQ in the germline V gene (reference sequence). This CDR3 is 16 amino acids long. Losses at the gene ends were 5 bases for V and 5 bases for J; bases not matched to a gene: 10.

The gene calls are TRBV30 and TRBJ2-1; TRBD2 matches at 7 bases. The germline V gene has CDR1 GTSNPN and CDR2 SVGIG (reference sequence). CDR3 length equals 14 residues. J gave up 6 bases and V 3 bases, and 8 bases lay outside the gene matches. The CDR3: CAWRGRENTNEQFF. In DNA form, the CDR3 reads TGTGCCTGGAGAGGGAGGGAGAATACCAATGAGCAGTTCTTC.

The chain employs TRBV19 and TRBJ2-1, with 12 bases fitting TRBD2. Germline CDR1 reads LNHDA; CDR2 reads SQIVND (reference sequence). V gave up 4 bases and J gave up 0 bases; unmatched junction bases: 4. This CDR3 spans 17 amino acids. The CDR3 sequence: CASSRGTSGSSYNEQFF. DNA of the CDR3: TGTGCCAGTAGTAGGGGGACTAGCGGGTCCTCCTACAATGAGCAGTTCTTC.